Sequencing of this T cell receptor beta chain was carried out in a study of T cells in Graves' hyperthyroidism and ophthalmopathy. Background on the study: Initial diagnosis, before any treatment, was when peripheral blood was collected.

The patients, who ranged from 18 to 65 in age, presented with newly diagnosed hyperthyroidism lasting under 2 months. Progressors' blood was drawn at hyperthyroidism diagnosis, before ophthalmopathy symptoms. The CDR3 length is 15 residues. J lost 7 bases, V lost 2 bases, and 7 bases had no gene match. The germline CDR1 and CDR2 sequences are SGHRS and YFSETQ. The source material, RNA transcripts, was used to amplify TCR beta CDR3 regions. With the HTBI primer set, the TCR CDR3 went through a first round of RT-PCR. TCRdb used MiXCR to reprocess the multiplex PCR reads, holding one entry per CDR3 protein. This table has hundreds of thousands of distinct CDR3 sequences, over 11% appearing once.

The TCR sequence derives from a young woman with Graves' hyperthyroidism that later progressed to Graves' ophthalmopathy. The chain couples TRBV5-1 to TRBJ1-4; 8 nucleotides agree with TRBD1. The sequenced sample consisted of blood. This chain's CDR3 is CASSLTGGEGEKLFF. In DNA, the CDR3 is TGCGCCAGCAGCTTAACAGGGGGAGAGGGTGAAAAACTGTTTTTT.